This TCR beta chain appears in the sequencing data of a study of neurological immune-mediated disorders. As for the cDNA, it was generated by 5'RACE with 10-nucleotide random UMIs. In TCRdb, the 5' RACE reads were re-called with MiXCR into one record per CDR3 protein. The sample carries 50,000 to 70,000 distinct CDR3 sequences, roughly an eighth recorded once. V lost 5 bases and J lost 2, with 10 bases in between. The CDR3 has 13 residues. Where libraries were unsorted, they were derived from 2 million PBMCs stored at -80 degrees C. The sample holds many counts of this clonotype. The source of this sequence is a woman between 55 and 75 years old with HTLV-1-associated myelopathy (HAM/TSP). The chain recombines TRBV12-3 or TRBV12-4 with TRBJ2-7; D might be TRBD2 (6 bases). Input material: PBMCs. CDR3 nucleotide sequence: TGTGCCAGCAGTCCCCGGGAGCCCTACGAGCAGTACTTC. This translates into CASSPREPYEQYF.